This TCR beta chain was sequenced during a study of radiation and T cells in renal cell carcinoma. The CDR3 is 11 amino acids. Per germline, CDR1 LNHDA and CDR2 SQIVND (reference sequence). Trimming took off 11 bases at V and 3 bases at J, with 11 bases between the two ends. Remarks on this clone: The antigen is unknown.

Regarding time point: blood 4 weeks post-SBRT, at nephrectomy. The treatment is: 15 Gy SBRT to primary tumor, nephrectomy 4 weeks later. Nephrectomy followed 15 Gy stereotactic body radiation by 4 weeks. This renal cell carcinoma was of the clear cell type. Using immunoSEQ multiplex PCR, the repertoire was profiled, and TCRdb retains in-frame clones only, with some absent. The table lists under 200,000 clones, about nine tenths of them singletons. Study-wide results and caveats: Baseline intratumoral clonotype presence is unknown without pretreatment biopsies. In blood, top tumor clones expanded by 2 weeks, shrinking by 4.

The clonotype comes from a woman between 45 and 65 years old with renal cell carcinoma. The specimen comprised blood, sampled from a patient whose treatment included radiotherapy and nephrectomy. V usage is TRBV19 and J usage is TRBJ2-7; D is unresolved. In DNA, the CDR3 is TGTGCCTGCAAAGCAGGCTACGAGCAGTACTTC. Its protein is CACKAGYEQYF.